Presented here are 22 T cell receptor beta chains from one specimen sequenced in a study of blood T cell repertoires in COVID-19. This table comes from immunoSEQ multiplex PCR, and its TCRdb copy is limited to in-frame clones, with some not included. The top ten hold around 2% of the sample, which has a few hundred thousand clones, about four fifths seen once. Material for sequencing was peripheral blood. Receptors were obtained from a woman aged 55-70 years with acute or convalescent COVID-19.

This clone has just a few counts. The chain is built from TRBV5-4 and TRBJ2-5; 10 positions agree with TRBD1. Germline V gene data show CDR1 as SGHNT and CDR2 as YYREEE (reference sequence). V lost 0 bases and J lost 5; bases outside the gene matches: 4. This CDR3 is built from 15 residues. CDR3 loop: CASSLGQGAWETQYF. As DNA, the CDR3 is TGTGCCAGCAGCTTGGGACAGGGGGCGTGGGAGACCCAGTACTTC. The full variable domain, its missing parts supplied by reference TRBV5-4 and TRBJ2-5, is ETGVTQSPTHLIKTRGQQVTLRCSSQSGHNTVSWYQQALGQGPQFIFQYYREEENGRGNFPPRFSGLQFPNYSSELNVNALELDDSALYLCASSLGQGAWETQYFGPGTRLLVL.

The chain uses TRBV30 and TRBJ2-7, with 10 bases aligning to TRBD2. The germline CDR1 and CDR2 sequences are GTSNPN and SVGIG (reference sequence). This CDR3 has 14 amino acids. V dropped 5 bases and J dropped 3; count of bases not matched to a gene: 7. CDR3 bases: TGTGCCTGGGGGGATAGCGGGAGGAGCTACGAGCAGTACTTC. Translation: CAWGDSGRSYEQYF.

This chain connects TRBV11-2 to TRBJ2-1; TRBD1 aligns across 9 bases. V dropped 6 bases and J dropped 4; count of bases not matched to a gene: 7. CDR3 length equals 15 residues. CDR1 is SGHAT, CDR2 FQNNGV, per germline. CDR3 amino acids: CASSANGQGYNEQFF. As DNA, the CDR3 is TGTGCCAGCAGTGCAAATGGACAGGGGTACAATGAGCAGTTCTTC.

The chain is built from TRBV29-1 and TRBJ2-3; 8 nucleotides match TRBD1. The ends lost 6 bases at V and 0 bases at J; junction bases unmatched: 8. This CDR3 region has 15 residues. Germline V lookup: CDR1 SQVTM, CDR2 ANQGSEA. The CDR3 here is CSVKAQGASTDTQYF. The CDR3 coding sequence is TGCAGCGTCAAGGCCCAGGGGGCGAGCACAGATACGCAGTATTTT.

The rearrangement joins TRBV5-1 to TRBJ2-1; TRBD1 matches at 12 bases. Germline loops: CDR1 SGHRS, CDR2 YFSETQ. This CDR3 region has 15 residues. Germline trimming cut 4 bases from V and 6 bases from J; bases unmatched to any gene: 5. The CDR3 protein is CASSMGQGALNEQFF. DNA for the CDR3: TGCGCCAGCAGCATGGGACAGGGGGCGCTCAATGAGCAGTTCTTC.

CDR3 amino acids: CASSVGQDYGYTF. Here the CDR3 DNA reads TGTGCCAGCAGCGTTGGACAGGACTATGGCTACACCTTC. The chain couples TRBV7-2 to TRBJ1-2; 7 bases fit TRBD1. The CDR3 covers 13 residues. V was clipped by 5 bases and J by 3 bases; unmatched bases: 3. Germline CDR1 SGHTA, CDR2 FQGNSA.

In DNA, the CDR3 is TGTGCCAGCAGCTTAGAGGTGGGGGCAACCGGGACAAGCCTTTCACCCCTCCACTTT. Residues: CASSLEVGATGTSLSPLHF. The chain employs TRBV11-2 and TRBJ1-6, with D perhaps matching TRBD1 (6 bases). Trimming took off 0 bases at V and 9 bases at J, with 24 bases between the two ends. The CDR3 sequence is 19 residues long. The germline gives CDR1 SGHAT, CDR2 FQNNGV.

The J gene is TRBJ2-1, the V gene TRBV7-2; 9 bases line up with TRBD2. This CDR3 is 15 amino acids long. Per germline, CDR1 SGHTA and CDR2 FQGNSA. The V gene end was trimmed by 0 bases and the J gene end by 4 bases; junction bases not matched to a gene: 1. DNA for the CDR3: TGTGCCAGCAGCTTAGCGAGCGGGGGGTACAATGAGCAGTTCTTC. As protein: CASSLASGGYNEQFF.

The chain uses TRBV27 and TRBJ2-5, with 7 nucleotides matching TRBD2. CDR3 length: 16 residues. With 6 bases clipped from V and 4 bases from J, the junction kept 14 bases outside the gene matches. The germline gives CDR1 MNHEY, CDR2 SMNVEV (reference sequence). CDR3 region: CASSQGLGVPVETQYF. In DNA, the CDR3 is TGTGCCAGCAGCCAAGGACTAGGGGTTCCCGTAGAGACCCAGTACTTC.

The chain has TRBV6-1 and TRBJ2-1; 7 bases agree with TRBD1. Germline trimming cut 2 bases from V and 9 bases from J; bases unmatched to any gene: 4. There are 13 residues in the CDR3. Germline V lookup: CDR1 MNHNS, CDR2 SASEGT. The CDR3: CASSELGDSEQFF. In DNA form, the CDR3 reads TGTGCCAGCAGTGAATTGGGGGACAGTGAGCAGTTCTTC.

Only one count was recorded for this clone. The genes are TRBV4-3 and TRBJ1-4; D perhaps matches TRBD1 (6 bases). Per the germline V gene, CDR1 is LGHNA and CDR2 is YSLEER. This CDR3 is 15 amino acids long. The germline V and J ends were trimmed by 1 base and 11 bases, with 17 bases remaining between them. CDR3 amino acids: CASSQVTGSVQKLFF. In DNA form, the CDR3 reads TGCGCCAGCAGCCAAGTAACAGGGAGCGTCCAGAAACTGTTTTTT.

The CDR3 spells CASKTGQTGANVLTF. The CDR3, as DNA: TGTGCCAGTAAAACAGGCCAGACTGGGGCCAACGTCCTGACTTTC. The rearrangement links TRBV19 to TRBJ2-6, with D possibly matching TRBD1 (5 bases). V was pared by 7 bases and J by 2 bases, with 12 bases between. This CDR3 comprises 15 residues. CDR1 is LNHDA and CDR2 is SQIVND in the germline V gene (reference sequence).

CDR3 nucleotide sequence: TGTGCCAGCAGGCCAATGACAGGGGATGTTGAAGCTTTCTTT. This sequence encodes CASRPMTGDVEAFF. The chain employs TRBV6-5 and TRBJ1-1; 8 bases align to TRBD1. CDR1 MNHEY and CDR2 SVGAGI come from the germline V gene. This CDR3 is 14 amino acids long. V lost 6 bases and J lost 7; bases outside the gene matches: 10.

This chain uses TRBV7-9 with TRBJ1-1; 7 bases align to TRBD1. Losses at the gene ends were 2 bases for V and 0 bases for J; bases not matched to a gene: 0. CDR1 and CDR2 from the germline V gene are SEHNR and FQNEAQ (reference sequence). The CDR3 is 14 residues long. The CDR3 sequence: CASSLRGLNTEAFF. CDR3 DNA: TGTGCCAGCAGCTTAAGGGGGCTGAACACTGAAGCTTTCTTT.

V gene TRBV4-1 combines with J gene TRBJ1-2; 8 bases are shared with TRBD1. V shed 0 bases and J 8 bases; nucleotides not matched to a gene: 5. The CDR3 has 14 residues. Looked up from germline, CDR1 is MGHRA and CDR2 is YSYEKL. For the CDR3, the DNA is TGCGCCAGCAGCCAAGAAATCGCAGGGGGCGGCTACACCTTC. Translating gives CASSQEIAGGGYTF.

The chain has TRBV6-5 and TRBJ1-2; D gene unclear. Trimming pared 5 bases from V and 0 bases from J, leaving 13 bases between. Germline V gives CDR1 MNHEY, CDR2 SVGAGI. This CDR3 spans 15 amino acids. CDR3 loop: CASSPSKNSNYGYTF. CDR3 sequence (DNA): TGTGCCAGCAGTCCCTCCAAGAACTCTAACTATGGCTACACCTTC.

The chain carries TRBV19 and TRBJ1-1; 8 bases are a match to TRBD1. The germline CDR1 and CDR2 sequences are LNHDA and SQIVND (reference sequence). Trimming cost V 6 bases and J 1 base; bases outside gene matches: 10. The CDR3 runs 16 residues. The CDR3: CASRETGGPENTEAFF. DNA of the CDR3: TGTGCCAGTAGAGAAACAGGGGGGCCTGAGAACACTGAAGCTTTCTTT. The variable domain in full, with the rest retrieved from reference TRBV19 and TRBJ1-1, is DGGITQSPKYLFRKEGQNVTLSCEQNLNHDAMYWYRQDPGQGLRLIYYSQIVNDFQKGDIAEGYSVSREKKESFPLTVTSAQKNPTAFYLCASRETGGPENTEAFFGQGTRLTVV.

The J gene is TRBJ2-1, the V gene TRBV9; D perhaps matches TRBD2 (7 bases). Trimming took 3 bases from V and 12 from J, leaving 16 bases between them. This CDR3 comprises 13 residues. The V gene's germline CDR1 is SGDLS and CDR2 YYNGEE. CDR3 in amino acids: CASSATGTIGQFF. Here the CDR3 DNA reads TGTGCCAGCAGCGCAACAGGGACTATCGGGCAGTTCTTC.

The chain uses TRBV4-1 and TRBJ1-5; D gene ambiguous. There are 16 residues in the CDR3. V lost 0 bases to trimming and J lost 7 bases, with 16 bases between them. The germline CDR1 and CDR2 sequences are MGHRA and YSYEKL. This chain's CDR3 is CASSQDIARRLQPQHF. The CDR3 DNA sequence: TGCGCCAGCAGCCAAGATATAGCCCGGAGATTGCAGCCCCAGCATTTT.

The V call is TRBV9, the J call TRBJ1-4, with 11 bases identical to TRBD1. J was trimmed by 7 bases and V by 2 bases; bases with no gene match: 1. The CDR3 is 14 amino acids. In germline, CDR1 is SGDLS, CDR2 YYNGEE. CDR3 DNA: TGTGCCAGCAGCGTCGGGACAGGGGGTGAAAAACTGTTTTTT. As protein: CASSVGTGGEKLFF.

This chain uses TRBV18 with TRBJ2-3; no reliable D call. Trimming cost V 0 bases and J 6 bases, with 4 bases left between them. The germline gives CDR1 KGHSH, CDR2 LQKENI. The CDR3 sequence is 12 residues long. The CDR3 spells CASSPPSDTQYF. CDR3 coding DNA: TGTGCCAGCTCACCACCGAGCGATACGCAGTATTTT. Full variable domain (missing parts from reference TRBV18 and TRBJ2-3): NAGVMQNPRHLVRRRGQEARLRCSPMKGHSHVYWYRQLPEEGLKFMVYLQKENIIDESGMPKERFSAEFPKEGPSILRIQQVVRGDSAAYFCASSPPSDTQYFGPGTRLTVL.

The J gene is TRBJ1-4, the V gene TRBV6-2 or TRBV6-3; 9 bases are shared with TRBD1. The V gene end was trimmed by 6 bases and the J gene end by 5 bases; junction bases not matched to a gene: 7. The CDR3 contains 15 residues. From germline, CDR1 is MNHEY and CDR2 SVGEGT. This CDR3 reads CASSRTGTGNEKLFF. DNA for the CDR3: TGTGCCAGCAGCCGGACCGGGACAGGGAATGAAAAACTGTTTTTT.